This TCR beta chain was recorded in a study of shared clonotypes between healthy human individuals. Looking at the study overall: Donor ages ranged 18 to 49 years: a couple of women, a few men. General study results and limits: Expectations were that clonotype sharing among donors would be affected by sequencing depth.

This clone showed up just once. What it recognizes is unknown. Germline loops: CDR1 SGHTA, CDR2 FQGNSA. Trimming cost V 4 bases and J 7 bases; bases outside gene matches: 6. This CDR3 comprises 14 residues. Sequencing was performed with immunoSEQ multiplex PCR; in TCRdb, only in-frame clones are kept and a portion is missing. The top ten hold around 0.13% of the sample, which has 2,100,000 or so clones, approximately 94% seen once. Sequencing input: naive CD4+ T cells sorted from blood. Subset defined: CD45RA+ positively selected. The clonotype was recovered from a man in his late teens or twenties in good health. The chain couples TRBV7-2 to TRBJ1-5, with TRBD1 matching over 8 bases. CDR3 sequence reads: CASSSQGAEQPQHF. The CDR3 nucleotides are TGTGCCAGCAGCTCCCAGGGGGCAGAGCAGCCCCAGCATTTT.